A single sample gave rise to the 9 T cell receptor beta chains below, sequenced in a study of CD8+ T cells in alopecia areata listed by TCRdb under 2018. To prepare the library, the immunoSEQ multiplex PCR assay was applied. RNA was extracted from all samples and reverse transcribed into cDNA, which served as template for TCR sequencing. TCRdb took this table from immuneACCESS and kept in-frame rearrangements with V and J called. Such tables lack part of the clones; where checked against another copy, unresolved V genes explain under half of the gap, and the rest is unexplained. The sample includes 100,000 to 150,000 clones, with about 59% observed a single time. The top ten clones comprise around 5.7% of the sample. The sample's time point label, decoded: about 4 weeks on oral tofacitinib. Interpreted using the paper, the treatment or condition label stands for: oral pan-JAK inhibitor, 5-10 mg twice daily.

This sample comprised CD4+ T cells sorted from blood, obtained at week 4, from a patient treated with tofacitinib. All receptors derive from a human donor with alopecia areata.

V is TRBV30 and J is TRBJ2-7, with D unresolved. The germline CDR1 and CDR2 sequences are GTSNPN and SVGIG (reference sequence). Trimming pared 3 bases from V and 7 bases from J, leaving 10 bases between. The CDR3 is 11 residues long. The CDR3 sequence: CAWRVGREQYF. The CDR3 DNA reads as TGTGCCTGGAGAGTCGGCCGGGAGCAGTACTTC.

This chain uses TRBV29-1 with TRBJ2-5; TRBD2 aligns across 9 bases. CDR3 size: 15 residues. The V segment lost 3 bases and the J segment 4 bases; nucleotides outside the gene matches: 9. Germline CDR1 SQVTM, CDR2 ANQGSEA. The CDR3 loop is CSVDQGGRALETQYF. The CDR3 DNA reads TGCAGCGTTGACCAAGGCGGGAGGGCATTAGAGACCCAGTACTTC. Based on the CDR3 plus reference TRBV29-1 and TRBJ2-5, the full variable domain is SAVISQKPSRDICQRGTSLTIQCQVDSQVTMMFWYRQQPGQSLTLIATANQGSEATYESGFVIDKFPISRPNLTFSTLTVSNMSPEDSSIYLCSVDQGGRALETQYFGPGTRLLVL.

The genes are TRBV29-1 and TRBJ2-1, with unresolved D. The V gene's germline CDR1 is SQVTM and CDR2 ANQGSEA. Trimming stripped 4 bases from V and 0 bases from J, with 10 bases between. The CDR3 is 14 amino acids. CDR3 sequence reads: CSVVVLGSYNEQFF. Here the CDR3 DNA reads TGCAGCGTTGTTGTTTTAGGCTCCTACAATGAGCAGTTCTTC.

Here the CDR3 reads CASSKEHPAYEQYF. CDR3 sequence (DNA): TGTGCCAGCAGCAAGGAACACCCGGCCTACGAGCAGTACTTC. The chain employs TRBV25-1 and TRBJ2-7, with D unclear. This CDR3 has 14 residues. Germline V gene lookup returns CDR1 MGHDK and CDR2 SYGVNS. The V end lost 6 bases, the J end lost 2 bases, and 14 bases lay between the germline ends.

This rearrangement joins TRBV5-1 to TRBJ1-5; D uncertain. The germline V gene has CDR1 SGHRS and CDR2 YFSETQ. V lost 0 bases and J 5 bases, leaving 6 bases between the germline ends. This CDR3 has 13 residues. For the CDR3, the DNA is TGCGCCAGCAGCTTGGACAGCTATCAGCCCCAGCATTTT. Protein sequence: CASSLDSYQPQHF.

This chain links TRBV13 with TRBJ2-7; 7 bases agree with TRBD1. The trim removed 5 bases at V and 2 bases at J, leaving 6 bases unmatched. CDR1 and CDR2 (germline): PRHDT, FYEKMQ (reference sequence). CDR3 length: 14 amino acids. The CDR3 DNA reads as TGTGCCAGCAGCCCCCAAACAGGGGCCTACGAGCAGTACTTC. This translates into CASSPQTGAYEQYF.

J is TRBJ1-2 and V is TRBV30; D remains ambiguous. CDR1 and CDR2 from the germline V gene are GTSNPN and SVGIG (reference sequence). The CDR3 loop spans 14 amino acids. V lost 2 bases to trimming and J lost 10 bases, with 20 bases between them. DNA of the CDR3: TGTGCCTGGAGTCCTTTTCATCCGGGCTCCCCCTACACCTTC. Its protein is CAWSPFHPGSPYTF.

This rearrangement joins TRBV5-1 to TRBJ2-6, with unresolved D. CDR1 is SGHRS and CDR2 is YFSETQ in the germline V gene. Trimming took 0 bases from V and 0 from J, leaving 4 bases between them. The CDR3 consists of 15 residues. CDR3 DNA sequence: TGCGCCAGCAGCTTGGAAGCCTCTGGGGCCAACGTCCTGACTTTC. Encoded protein: CASSLEASGANVLTF.

V is TRBV28 and J is TRBJ2-2, with D possibly TRBD1 on 5 matching bases. The V gene lost 4 bases and the J gene lost 3 bases, with 9 bases spanning the gap. The CDR3 runs to 14 residues. Germline V gene data show CDR1 as MDHEN and CDR2 as SYDVKM. The CDR3 reads CASSYAGYTGELFF. The CDR3 DNA sequence: TGTGCCAGCAGTTATGCAGGGTACACCGGGGAGCTGTTTTTT.